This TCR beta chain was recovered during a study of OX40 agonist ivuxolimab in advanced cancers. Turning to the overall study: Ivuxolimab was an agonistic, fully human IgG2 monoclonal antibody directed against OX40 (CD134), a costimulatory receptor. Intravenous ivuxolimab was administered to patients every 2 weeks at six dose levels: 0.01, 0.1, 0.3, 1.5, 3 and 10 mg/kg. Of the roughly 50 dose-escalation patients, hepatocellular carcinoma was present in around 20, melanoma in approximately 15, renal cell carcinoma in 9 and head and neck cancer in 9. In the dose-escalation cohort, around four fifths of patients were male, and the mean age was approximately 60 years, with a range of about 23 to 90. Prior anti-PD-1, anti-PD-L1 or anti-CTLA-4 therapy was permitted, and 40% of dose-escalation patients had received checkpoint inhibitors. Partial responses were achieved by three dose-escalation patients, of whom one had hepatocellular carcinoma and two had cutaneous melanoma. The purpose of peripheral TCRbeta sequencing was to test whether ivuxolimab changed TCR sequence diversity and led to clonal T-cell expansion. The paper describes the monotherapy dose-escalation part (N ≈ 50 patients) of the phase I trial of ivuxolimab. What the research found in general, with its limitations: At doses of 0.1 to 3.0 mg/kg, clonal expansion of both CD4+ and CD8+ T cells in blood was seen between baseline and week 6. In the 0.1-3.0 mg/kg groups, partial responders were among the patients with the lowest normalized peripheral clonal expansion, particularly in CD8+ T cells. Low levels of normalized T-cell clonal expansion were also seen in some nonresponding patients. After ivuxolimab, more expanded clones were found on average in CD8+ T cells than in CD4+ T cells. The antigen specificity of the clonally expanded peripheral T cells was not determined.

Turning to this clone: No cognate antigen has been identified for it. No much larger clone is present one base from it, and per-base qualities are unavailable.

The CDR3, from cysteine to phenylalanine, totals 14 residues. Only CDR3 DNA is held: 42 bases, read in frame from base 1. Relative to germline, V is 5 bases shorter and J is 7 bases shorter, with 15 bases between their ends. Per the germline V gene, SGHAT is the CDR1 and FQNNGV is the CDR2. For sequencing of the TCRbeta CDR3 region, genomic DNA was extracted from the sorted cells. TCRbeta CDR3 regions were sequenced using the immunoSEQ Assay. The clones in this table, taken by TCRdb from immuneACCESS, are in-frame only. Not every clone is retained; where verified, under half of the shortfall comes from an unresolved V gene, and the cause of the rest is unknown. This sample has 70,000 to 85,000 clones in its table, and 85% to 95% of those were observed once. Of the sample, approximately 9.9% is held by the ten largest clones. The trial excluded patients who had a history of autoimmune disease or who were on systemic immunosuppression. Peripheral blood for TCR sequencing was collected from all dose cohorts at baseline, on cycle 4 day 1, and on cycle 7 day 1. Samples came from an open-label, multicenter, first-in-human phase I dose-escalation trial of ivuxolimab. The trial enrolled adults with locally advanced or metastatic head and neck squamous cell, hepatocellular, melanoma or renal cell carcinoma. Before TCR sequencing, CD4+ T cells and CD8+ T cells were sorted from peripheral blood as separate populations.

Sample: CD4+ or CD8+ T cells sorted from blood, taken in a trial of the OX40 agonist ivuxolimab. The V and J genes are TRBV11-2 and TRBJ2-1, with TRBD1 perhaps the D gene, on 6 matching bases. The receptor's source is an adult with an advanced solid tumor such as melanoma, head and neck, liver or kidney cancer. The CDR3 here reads CASSHNGDTNEQFF. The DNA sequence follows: TGTGCCAGCAGCCACAATGGGGACACGAATGAGCAGTTCTTC. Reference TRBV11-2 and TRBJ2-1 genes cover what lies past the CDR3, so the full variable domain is EAGVAQSPRYKIIEKRQSVAFWCNPISGHATLYWYQQILGQGPKLLIQFQNNGVVDDSQLPKDRFSAERLKGVDSTLKIQPAKLEDSAVYLCASSHNGDTNEQFFGPGTRLTVL.